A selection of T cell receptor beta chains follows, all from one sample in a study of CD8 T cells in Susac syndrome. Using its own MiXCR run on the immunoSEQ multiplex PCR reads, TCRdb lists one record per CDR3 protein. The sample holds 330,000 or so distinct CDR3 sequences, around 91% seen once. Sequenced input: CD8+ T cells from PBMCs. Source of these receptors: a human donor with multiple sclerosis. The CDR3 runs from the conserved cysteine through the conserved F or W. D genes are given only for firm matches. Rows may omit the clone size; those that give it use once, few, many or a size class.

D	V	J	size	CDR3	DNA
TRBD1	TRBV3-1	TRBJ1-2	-	CASSIQGATEGYTF	TGTGCCAGCAGCATACAGGGGGCCACGGAAGGCTACACCTTC
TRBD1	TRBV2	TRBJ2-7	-	CASSARDSPYEQYF	TGTGCCAGCAGTGCGAGGGACAGCCCCTACGAGCAGTACTTC
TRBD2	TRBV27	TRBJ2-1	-	CASSPGTRGGNEQFF	TGTGCCAGCAGCCCCGGGACTAGGGGGGGCAATGAGCAGTTCTTC
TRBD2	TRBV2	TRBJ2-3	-	CASGPPETDPEAGGLQDTQYF	TGTGCCAGCGGCCCTCCGGAGACCGATCCCGAAGCGGGGGGGCTACAAGATACGCAGTATTTT
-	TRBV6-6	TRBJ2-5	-	CASSPRPPETQYF	TGTGCCAGCAGCCCAAGACCCCCAGAGACCCAGTACTTC
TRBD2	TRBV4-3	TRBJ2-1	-	CASSQAGGSLNEQFF	TGCGCCAGCAGCCAAGCTGGCGGGAGCCTCAATGAGCAGTTCTTC
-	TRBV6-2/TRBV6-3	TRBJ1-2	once	CASSLNTLLGYGYTF	TGTGCCAGCAGTCTCAACACCCTCTTAGGGTATGGCTACACCTTC
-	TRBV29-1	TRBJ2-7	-	CSVEEGGIEQYF	TGCAGCGTTGAGGAGGGTGGGATCGAGCAGTACTTC
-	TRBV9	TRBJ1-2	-	CASSVVEQEDGYTF	TGTGCCAGCAGCGTAGTTGAACAGGAAGATGGCTACACCTTC
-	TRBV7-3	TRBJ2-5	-	CASSLLGPPLGQETQYF	TGTGCCAGCAGCTTACTCGGACCACCCCTAGGACAAGAGACCCAGTACTTC
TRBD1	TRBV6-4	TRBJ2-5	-	CASSETGGGSETQYF	TGTGCCAGCAGCGAGACAGGGGGGGGAAGTGAGACCCAGTACTTC
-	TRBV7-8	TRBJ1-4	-	CASSSSEQGIGYNEKLFF	TGTGCCAGCAGCTCATCGGAACAGGGTATCGGATATAATGAAAAACTGTTTTTT
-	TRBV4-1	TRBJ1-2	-	CASSQGSSDGLYGYTF	TGCGCCAGCAGCCAAGGTTCATCGGACGGACTCTATGGCTACACCTTC
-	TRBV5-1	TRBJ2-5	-	CASSPRRFGRTETQYF	TGCGCCAGCAGCCCAAGGCGCTTCGGTCGTACGGAGACCCAGTACTTC
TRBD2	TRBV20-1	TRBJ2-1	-	CSASTLRGAGEDYNEQFF	TGCAGTGCTAGTACTTTAAGGGGAGCGGGAGAGGACTACAATGAGCAGTTCTTC
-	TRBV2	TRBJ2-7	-	CASSEGTPGEQYF	TGTGCCAGCAGTGAAGGAACACCGGGCGAGCAGTACTTC
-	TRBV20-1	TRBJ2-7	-	CSARDFGGYEQYF	TGCAGTGCTAGAGATTTCGGGGGCTACGAGCAGTACTTC
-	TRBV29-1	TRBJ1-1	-	CSVGTEAEAFF	TGCAGCGTAGGGACCGAGGCAGAAGCTTTCTTT
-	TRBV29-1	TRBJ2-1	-	CSVRQEEQFF	TGCAGCGTTAGGCAGGAGGAGCAGTTCTTC
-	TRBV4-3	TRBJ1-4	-	CASSQWEFATNEKLFF	TGCGCCAGCAGCCAATGGGAGTTTGCAACTAATGAAAAACTGTTTTTT
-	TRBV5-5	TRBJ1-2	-	CASTSKATGYTF	TGTGCCAGCACCTCGAAGGCAACTGGCTACACCTTC
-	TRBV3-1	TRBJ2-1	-	CASSTGFYNEQFF	TGTGCCAGCAGTACAGGGTTCTACAATGAGCAGTTCTTC
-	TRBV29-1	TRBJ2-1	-	CSVEDVVIAYNEQFF	TGCAGCGTTGAAGATGTCGTGATAGCTTACAATGAGCAGTTCTTC
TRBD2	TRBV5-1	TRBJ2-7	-	CASMGLAGDSYEQYF	TGCGCCAGCATGGGACTAGCGGGTGACTCCTACGAGCAGTACTTC
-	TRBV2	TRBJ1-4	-	CASSEGTSAATNEKLFF	TGTGCCAGCAGTGAAGGCACTAGCGCGGCAACTAATGAAAAACTGTTTTTT
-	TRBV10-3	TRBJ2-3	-	CAISEGPQGDSTDTQYF	TGTGCCATCAGTGAGGGGCCACAGGGAGACAGCACAGATACGCAGTATTTT
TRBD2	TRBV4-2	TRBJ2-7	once	CASREREGPGEQYF	TGTGCCAGCAGAGAGCGGGAGGGCCCAGGCGAGCAGTACTTC
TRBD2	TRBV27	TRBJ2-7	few	CATRGGLSYEQYF	TGTGCCACCCGCGGGGGGCTCTCCTACGAGCAGTACTTC
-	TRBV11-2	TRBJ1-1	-	CASRRNRGGGGTEAFF	TGTGCCAGCAGGCGGAACAGAGGGGGAGGTGGCACTGAAGCTTTCTTT
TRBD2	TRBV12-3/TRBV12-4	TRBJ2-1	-	CASSLGTSDNEQFF	TGTGCCAGCAGTTTGGGGACTAGCGACAATGAGCAGTTCTTC
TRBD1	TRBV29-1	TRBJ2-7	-	CSVEGQGPTYEQYF	TGCAGCGTTGAAGGACAGGGACCAACCTACGAGCAGTACTTC
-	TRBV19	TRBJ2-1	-	CASSIQRGGEQFF	TGTGCCAGTAGTATACAGAGGGGGGGTGAGCAGTTCTTC
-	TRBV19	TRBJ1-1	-	CASSIDHRAEAFF	TGTGCCAGTAGTATAGACCACAGGGCTGAAGCTTTCTTT
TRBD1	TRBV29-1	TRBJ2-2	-	CSVGTGFPGELFF	TGCAGCGTGGGGACAGGGTTTCCCGGGGAGCTGTTTTTT
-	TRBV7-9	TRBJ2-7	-	CASSQLRALMPYEQYF	TGTGCCAGCAGCCAGCTTAGGGCTTTAATGCCCTACGAGCAGTACTTC